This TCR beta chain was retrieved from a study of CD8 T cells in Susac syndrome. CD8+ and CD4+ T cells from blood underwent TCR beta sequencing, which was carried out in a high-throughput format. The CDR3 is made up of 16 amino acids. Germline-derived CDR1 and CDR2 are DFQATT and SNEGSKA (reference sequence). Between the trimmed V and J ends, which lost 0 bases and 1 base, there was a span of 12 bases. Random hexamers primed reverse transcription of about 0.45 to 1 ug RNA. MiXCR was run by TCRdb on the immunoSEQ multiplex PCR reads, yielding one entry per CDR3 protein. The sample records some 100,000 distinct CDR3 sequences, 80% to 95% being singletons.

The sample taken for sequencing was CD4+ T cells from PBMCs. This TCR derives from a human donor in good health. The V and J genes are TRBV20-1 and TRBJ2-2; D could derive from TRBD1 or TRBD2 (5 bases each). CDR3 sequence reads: CSARDRGSVNTGELFF. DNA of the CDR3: TGCAGTGCTAGAGATAGGGGTAGCGTGAACACCGGGGAGCTGTTTTTT.